The entry below describes one T cell receptor (beta chain). Its antigen is not identified. The naive CD8 population came from CD45RO-negative cells selected for CCR7, without terminally differentiated effector memory CD45RA+ cells. This specimen belongs to a study of shared clonotypes between healthy human individuals. Study outcomes and limitations: Non-shared clonotypes were found to have lower generation probabilities than the clonotypes that were shared by all four of the sorted-subset donors.

TCRdb's copy holds only in-frame clones and misses some; the assay was immunoSEQ multiplex PCR. This sample has roughly 2.1 million clones; roughly 91% occur once, and the top ten carry 1.7%. Sequencing input: naive CD8+ T cells from PBMCs. The sequence was collected from a man aged 18 to 30 in good health. Some clones in this sample may be carry-over from other donors' samples.

CDR3 region: CASSPAGGQQETQYF. The CDR3 DNA follows: TGTGCCAGCTCACCGGCCGGGGGTCAACAAGAGACCCAGTACTTC. This chain links TRBV18 with TRBJ2-5; perhaps TRBD2 as D (6 bases). The V gene lost 3 bases and the J gene lost 2 bases, with 13 bases spanning the gap. Germline V gene lookup returns CDR1 KGHSH and CDR2 LQKENI. The CDR3 is made up of 15 amino acids.